The 16 T cell receptor beta chains listed next were all sequenced from one sample in a study of T cells in tumors after PD-1 blockade. Data came from immunoSEQ multiplex PCR; TCRdb stores just in-frame clones and leaves some out. The sample holds about 47,000 clones; approximately 79% are singletons and the top ten take around 9.3%. Sequencing used PBMCs, obtained before anti-PD-1 therapy. The origin of the receptors is a human donor with advanced basal cell or squamous cell carcinoma (not recorded which).

J is TRBJ2-3 and V is TRBV27; possibly TRBD2 for D (5 bases). The V and J ends lost 2 bases and 3 bases respectively, with 9 bases between them. The CDR3 contains 14 residues. Looked up from germline, CDR1 is MNHEY and CDR2 is SMNVEV (reference sequence). CDR3 in amino acids: CASSLGRGTDTQYF. The DNA of the CDR3 is TGTGCCAGCAGTTTAGGTCGGGGTACAGATACGCAGTATTTT.

This clone is medium-sized by share. The chain joins TRBV9 to TRBJ2-4; unclear D gene. V was trimmed by 0 bases and J by 3 bases, leaving 10 bases between them. Germline V gene lookup returns CDR1 SGDLS and CDR2 YYNGEE. CDR3 size: 15 residues. The CDR3 DNA reads as TGTGCCAGCAGCGTAGGAAACATGGGCAAAAACATTCAGTACTTC. Its protein is CASSVGNMGKNIQYF.

J is TRBJ1-2 and V is TRBV5-6; TRBD1 might be the D (5 bases). Germline assignment: CDR1 SGHDT and CDR2 YYEEEE. Trimming cost V 2 bases and J 7 bases, with 9 bases left between them. The CDR3 contains 12 residues. CDR3 amino acids: CASSFLRGGYTF. CDR3 sequence (DNA): TGTGCCAGCAGCTTTCTAAGGGGTGGCTACACCTTC.

V gene TRBV5-1 combines with J gene TRBJ2-1; TRBD1 or TRBD2 may be the D gene (5 bases each). Between the trimmed V and J ends, which lost 0 bases and 3 bases, there was a span of 16 bases. CDR1 and CDR2 (germline): SGHRS, YFSETQ. The CDR3 has 17 amino acids. The CDR3 sequence is CASSLERGRDFYNEQFF. CDR3 nucleotides: TGCGCCAGCAGCTTGGAAAGGGGACGCGACTTCTACAATGAGCAGTTCTTC.

The chain has TRBV19 and TRBJ2-5; D remains unclear. Germline CDR1 is LNHDA and CDR2 is SQIVND (reference sequence). The CDR3 spans 11 residues. Trimming took off 3 bases at V and 6 bases at J, with 5 bases between the two ends. CDR3 in DNA: TGTGCCAGTAGTATGTCCCAGACCCAGTACTTC. Amino acids: CASSMSQTQYF.

The chain combines TRBV15 with TRBJ2-3, with 8 bases matching TRBD1. The V gene's germline CDR1 is LNHNV and CDR2 YYDKDF (reference sequence). CDR3 length: 14 residues. V lost 5 bases and J lost 0; bases outside the gene matches: 1. CDR3 loop: CATSQGASTDTQYF. For the CDR3, the DNA is TGTGCCACCAGCCAGGGGGCGAGCACAGATACGCAGTATTTT.

As DNA, the CDR3 is TGTGCCAGCAGCTTAGCCCCGGGAGGGTCCTACAATGAGCAGTTCTTC. This codes for CASSLAPGGSYNEQFF. The chain has TRBV7-7 and TRBJ2-1, with 8 bases aligning to TRBD2. The J segment lost 1 base and the V segment lost 0 bases, leaving 2 bases of the junction unmatched. The CDR3 is 16 residues long. Looked up from germline, CDR1 is SSHAT and CDR2 is FNYEAQ (reference sequence).

The chain recombines TRBV5-1 with TRBJ1-4, with D uncertain. The CDR3 runs 14 residues. V was clipped by 4 bases and J by 6 bases, with 13 bases between them. CDR1 and CDR2 from the germline V gene are SGHRS and YFSETQ. The DNA for the CDR3 is TGCGCCAGCAGCCCCCGGCAGGCAGATGAAAAACTGTTTTTT. Its protein product is CASSPRQADEKLFF.

V usage is TRBV4-1 and J usage is TRBJ1-1; a weak D match, TRBD1 (5 bases). Trimming shortened V by 3 bases and J by 11 bases, and 16 bases separated the two germline ends. The CDR3 is 13 residues long. CDR1 is MGHRA, CDR2 YSYEKL, per germline. CDR3 DNA sequence: TGCGCCAGCAGCCAGGTGGGGCAGAGGAGGGCTTTCTTT. Translating gives CASSQVGQRRAFF.

The V call is TRBV5-1, the J call TRBJ2-1, with D perhaps TRBD1 or TRBD2 (6 bases each). The CDR3 consists of 13 residues. V was pared by 4 bases and J by 4 bases, with 9 bases between. In germline, CDR1 is SGHRS, CDR2 YFSETQ. The chain's CDR3 is CASSGGGYNEQFF. As DNA, the CDR3 is TGCGCCAGCAGCGGAGGGGGGTACAATGAGCAGTTCTTC. Together with reference TRBV5-1 and TRBJ2-1, the CDR3 gives the full variable domain: KAGVTQTPRYLIKTRGQQVTLSCSPISGHRSVSWYQQTPGQGLQFLFEYFSETQRNKGNFPGRFSGRQFSNSRSEMNVSTLELGDSALYLCASSGGGYNEQFFGPGTRLTVL.

The chain has TRBV18 and TRBJ1-2; 8 bases line up with TRBD1. Germline CDR1 is KGHSH and CDR2 is LQKENI. This CDR3 has 15 amino acids. The V gene end was trimmed by 2 bases and the J gene end by 4 bases; junction bases not matched to a gene: 6. CDR3 sequence reads: CASSPTEGTGYGYTF. The CDR3 nucleotides read TGTGCCAGCTCACCAACGGAGGGGACAGGCTATGGCTACACCTTC. Together with reference TRBV18 and TRBJ1-2, the CDR3 gives the full variable domain: NAGVMQNPRHLVRRRGQEARLRCSPMKGHSHVYWYRQLPEEGLKFMVYLQKENIIDESGMPKERFSAEFPKEGPSILRIQQVVRGDSAAYFCASSPTEGTGYGYTFGSGTRLTVV.

This clone was recorded only once. The rearrangement joins TRBV19 to TRBJ2-7, with D perhaps matching TRBD1 (5 bases). Trimming pared 6 bases from V and 0 bases from J, leaving 15 bases between. CDR1 and CDR2 (germline): LNHDA, SQIVND (reference sequence). This CDR3 is 15 amino acids long. CDR3 sequence reads: CASSRDSISSYEQYF. The CDR3 nucleotides are TGTGCCAGTAGCAGAGACAGCATCAGCTCCTACGAGCAGTACTTC.

As to this clone: The CDR3 does not close with the conserved phenylalanine or tryptophan, likely indicating a read error. Because the CDR3's place on the DNA is in doubt, the DNA is left out and the CDR3 is given as listed by TCRdb. The CDR3 spells CASSERPAAPVSL. The genes are TRBV6-1 and TRBJ2-7. The CDR3 totals 13 residues, both ends included. Germline CDR1 is MNHNS and CDR2 is SASEGT.

The chain links TRBV28 to TRBJ2-1; 7 nucleotides line up with TRBD2. Looked up from germline, CDR1 is MDHEN and CDR2 is SYDVKM. V shed 2 bases and J 10 bases; nucleotides not matched to a gene: 8. The CDR3 contains 14 residues. CDR3 loop: CASSLAPGGGEQFF. The CDR3 DNA reads TGTGCCAGCAGTTTAGCCCCGGGCGGGGGAGAGCAGTTCTTC.

This clone showed up just a few times. This sequence joins TRBV27 and TRBJ1-4; D may be TRBD1 (6 bases). Germline CDR1 MNHEY, CDR2 SMNVEV (reference sequence). This CDR3 region has 14 residues. With 2 bases removed from V and 8 bases from J, the gap between germline ends came to 12 bases. The CDR3 sequence: CASSLAGGREKLFF. In DNA form, the CDR3 reads TGTGCCAGCAGTTTAGCGGGGGGCCGGGAAAAACTGTTTTTT. Full variable domain (remainder filled in from reference TRBV27 and TRBJ1-4): EAQVTQNPRYLITVTGKKLTVTCSQNMNHEYMSWYRQDPGLGLRQIYYSMNVEVTDKGDVPEGYKVSRKEKRNFPLILESPSPNQTSLYFCASSLAGGREKLFFGSGTQLSVL.

V and J are TRBV7-9 and TRBJ1-2; D not certain. Trimming removed 1 base from V and 2 bases from J, with 11 bases in between. Looked up from germline, CDR1 is SEHNR and CDR2 is FQNEAQ (reference sequence). This CDR3 has 15 residues. The DNA for the CDR3 is TGTGCCAGCAGCTTAGGGATACAGAGAAACTATGGCTACACCTTC. Translating it yields CASSLGIQRNYGYTF.